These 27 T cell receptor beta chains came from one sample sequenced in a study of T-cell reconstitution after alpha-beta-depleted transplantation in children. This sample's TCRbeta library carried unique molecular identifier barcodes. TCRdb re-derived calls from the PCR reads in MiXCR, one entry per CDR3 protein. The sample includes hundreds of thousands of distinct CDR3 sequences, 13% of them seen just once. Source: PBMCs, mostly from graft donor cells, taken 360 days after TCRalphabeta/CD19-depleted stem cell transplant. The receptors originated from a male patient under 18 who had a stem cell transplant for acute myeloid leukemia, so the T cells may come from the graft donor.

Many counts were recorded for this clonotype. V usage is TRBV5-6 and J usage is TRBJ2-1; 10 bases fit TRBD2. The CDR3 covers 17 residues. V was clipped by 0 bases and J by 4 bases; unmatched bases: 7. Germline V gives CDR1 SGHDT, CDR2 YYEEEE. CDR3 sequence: CASSLAASGRGYNEQFF. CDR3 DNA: TGTGCCAGCAGCTTGGCCGCAAGCGGGAGGGGTTACAATGAGCAGTTCTTC.

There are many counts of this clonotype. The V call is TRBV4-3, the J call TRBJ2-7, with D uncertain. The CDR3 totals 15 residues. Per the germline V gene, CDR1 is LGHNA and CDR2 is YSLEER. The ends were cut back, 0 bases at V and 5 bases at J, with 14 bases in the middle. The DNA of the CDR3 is TGCGCCAGCAGCCAAGAACGCTCCAGCACCCACGAGCAGTACTTC. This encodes CASSQERSSTHEQYF.

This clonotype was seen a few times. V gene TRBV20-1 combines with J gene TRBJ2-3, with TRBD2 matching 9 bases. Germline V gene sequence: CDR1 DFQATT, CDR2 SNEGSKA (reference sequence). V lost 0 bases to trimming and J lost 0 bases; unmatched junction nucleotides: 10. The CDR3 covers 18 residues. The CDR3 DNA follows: TGCAGTGCTAGAGATGCGGGAGGGCCCTCCCGCAGCACAGATACGCAGTATTTT. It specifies CSARDAGGPSRSTDTQYF.

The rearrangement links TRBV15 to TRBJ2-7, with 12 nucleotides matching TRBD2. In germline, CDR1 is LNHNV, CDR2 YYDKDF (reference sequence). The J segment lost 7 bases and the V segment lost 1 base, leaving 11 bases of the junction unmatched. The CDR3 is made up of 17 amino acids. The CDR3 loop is CATSRGKVLAGGREQYF. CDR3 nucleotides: TGTGCCACCAGCAGAGGAAAGGTCCTAGCGGGAGGGAGGGAGCAGTACTTC.

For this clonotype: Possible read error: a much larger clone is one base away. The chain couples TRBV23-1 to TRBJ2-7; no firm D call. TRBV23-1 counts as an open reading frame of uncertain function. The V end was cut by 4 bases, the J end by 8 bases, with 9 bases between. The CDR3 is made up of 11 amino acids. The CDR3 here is CASSLDTQQYF. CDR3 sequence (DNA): TGCGCCAGCAGTCTTGACACCCAGCAGTACTTC.

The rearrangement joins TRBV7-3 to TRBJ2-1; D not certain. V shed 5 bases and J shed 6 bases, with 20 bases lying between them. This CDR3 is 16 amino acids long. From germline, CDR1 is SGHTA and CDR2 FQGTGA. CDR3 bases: TGTGCCAGCAGCCCCCTAATTGGATCGTCCAGCAATGAGCAGTTCTTC. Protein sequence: CASSPLIGSSSNEQFF.

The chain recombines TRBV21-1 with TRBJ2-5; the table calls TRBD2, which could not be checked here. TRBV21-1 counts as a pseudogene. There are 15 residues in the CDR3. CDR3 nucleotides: TGTGCCATCTTCAGTCCCGGGCCAAAGGGGGAGACCCAGTACTTC. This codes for CAIFSPGPKGETQYF.

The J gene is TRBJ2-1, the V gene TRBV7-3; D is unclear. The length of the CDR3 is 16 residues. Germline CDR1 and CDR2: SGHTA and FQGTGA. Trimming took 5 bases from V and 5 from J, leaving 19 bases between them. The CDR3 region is CASSLFLGMNDNEQFF. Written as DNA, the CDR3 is TGTGCCAGCAGCCTTTTCTTGGGAATGAATGACAATGAGCAGTTCTTC.

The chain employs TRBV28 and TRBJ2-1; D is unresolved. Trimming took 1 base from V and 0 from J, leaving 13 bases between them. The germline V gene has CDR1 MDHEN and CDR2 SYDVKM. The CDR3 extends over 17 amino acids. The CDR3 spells CASSLSSYVASYNEQFF. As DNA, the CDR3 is TGTGCCAGCAGTTTATCCTCCTATGTGGCCTCCTACAATGAGCAGTTCTTC.

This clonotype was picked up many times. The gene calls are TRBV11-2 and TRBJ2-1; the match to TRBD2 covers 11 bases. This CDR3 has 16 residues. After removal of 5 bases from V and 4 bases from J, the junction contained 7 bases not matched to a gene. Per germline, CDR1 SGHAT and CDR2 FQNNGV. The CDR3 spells CASSVQGLAAYNEQFF. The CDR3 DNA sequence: TGTGCCAGCAGCGTTCAGGGACTAGCGGCTTACAATGAGCAGTTCTTC. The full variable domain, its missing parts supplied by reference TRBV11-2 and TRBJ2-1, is EAGVAQSPRYKIIEKRQSVAFWCNPISGHATLYWYQQILGQGPKLLIQFQNNGVVDDSQLPKDRFSAERLKGVDSTLKIQPAKLEDSAVYLCASSVQGLAAYNEQFFGPGTRLTVL.

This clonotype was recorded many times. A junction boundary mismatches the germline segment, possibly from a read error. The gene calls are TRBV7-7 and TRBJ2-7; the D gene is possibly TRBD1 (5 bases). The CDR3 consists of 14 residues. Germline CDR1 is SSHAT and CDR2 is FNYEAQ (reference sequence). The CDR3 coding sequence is TGTGCTAGCAGCAAGGACATCGCCAGCTACGAGCAGTACTTC. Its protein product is CASSKDIASYEQYF.

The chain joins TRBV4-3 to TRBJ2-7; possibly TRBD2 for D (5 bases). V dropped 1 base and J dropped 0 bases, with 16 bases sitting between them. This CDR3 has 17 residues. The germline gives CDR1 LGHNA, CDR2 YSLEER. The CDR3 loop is CASSQVPGVTRSYEQYF. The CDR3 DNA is TGCGCCAGCAGCCAAGTCCCCGGGGTGACCCGCTCCTACGAGCAGTACTTC.

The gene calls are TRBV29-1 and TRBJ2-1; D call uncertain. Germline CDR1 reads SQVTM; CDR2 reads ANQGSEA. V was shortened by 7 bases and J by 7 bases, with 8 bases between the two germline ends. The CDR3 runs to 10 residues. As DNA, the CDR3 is TGCAGCGGGAGCAGGAATGAGCAGTTCTTC. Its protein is CSGSRNEQFF.

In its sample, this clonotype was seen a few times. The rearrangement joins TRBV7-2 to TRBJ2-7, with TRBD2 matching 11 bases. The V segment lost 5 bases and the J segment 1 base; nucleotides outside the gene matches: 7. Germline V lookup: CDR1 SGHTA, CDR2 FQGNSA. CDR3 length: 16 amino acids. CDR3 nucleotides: TGTGCCAGCAGCAGACTAGCGGGATCTTCGTCCTACGAGCAGTACTTC. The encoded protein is CASSRLAGSSSYEQYF.

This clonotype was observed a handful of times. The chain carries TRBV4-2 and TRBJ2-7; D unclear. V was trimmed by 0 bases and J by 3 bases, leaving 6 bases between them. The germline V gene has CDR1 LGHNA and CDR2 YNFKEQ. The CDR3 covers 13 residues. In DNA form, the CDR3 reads TGTGCCAGCAGCCAAGAAACGGGCTACGAGCAGTACTTC. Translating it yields CASSQETGYEQYF.

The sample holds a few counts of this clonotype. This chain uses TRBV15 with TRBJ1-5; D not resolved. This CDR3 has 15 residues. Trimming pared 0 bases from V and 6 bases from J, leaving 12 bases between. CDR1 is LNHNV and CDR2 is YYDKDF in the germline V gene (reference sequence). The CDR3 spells CATSRDRETSQPQHF. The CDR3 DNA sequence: TGTGCCACCAGCAGAGATAGAGAAACTAGTCAGCCCCAGCATTTT. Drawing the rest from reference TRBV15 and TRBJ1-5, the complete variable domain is DAMVIQNPRYQVTQFGKPVTLSCSQTLNHNVMYWYQQKSSQAPKLLFHYYDKDFNNEADTPDNFQSRRPNTSFCFLDIRSPGLGDTAMYLCATSRDRETSQPQHFGDGTRLSIL.

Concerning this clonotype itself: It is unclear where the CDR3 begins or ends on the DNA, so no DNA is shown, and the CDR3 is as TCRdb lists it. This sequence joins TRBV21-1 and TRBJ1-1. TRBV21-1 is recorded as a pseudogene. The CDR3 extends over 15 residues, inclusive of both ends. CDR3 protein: CASSRRWGFGTEAFF.

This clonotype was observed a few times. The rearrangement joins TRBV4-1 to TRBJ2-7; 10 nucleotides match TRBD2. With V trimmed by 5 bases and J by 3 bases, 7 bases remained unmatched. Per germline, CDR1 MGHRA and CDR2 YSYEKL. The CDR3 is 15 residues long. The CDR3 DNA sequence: TGCGCCAGCAGCTCCTCCGGACTAGCGGACTACGAGCAGTACTTC. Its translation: CASSSSGLADYEQYF.

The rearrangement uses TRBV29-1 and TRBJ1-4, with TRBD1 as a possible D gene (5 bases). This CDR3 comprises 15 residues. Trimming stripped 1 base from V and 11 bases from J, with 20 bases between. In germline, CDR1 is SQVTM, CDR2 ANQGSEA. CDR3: CSVEVRGAGRAKLFF. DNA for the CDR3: TGCAGCGTTGAAGTTAGAGGGGCCGGGAGGGCGAAACTGTTTTTT.

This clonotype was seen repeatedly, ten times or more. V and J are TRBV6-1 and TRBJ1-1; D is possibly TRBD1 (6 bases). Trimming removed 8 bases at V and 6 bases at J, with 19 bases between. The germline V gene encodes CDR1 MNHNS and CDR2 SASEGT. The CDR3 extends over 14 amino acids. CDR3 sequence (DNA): TGTGCCAGCTGGAAGCAGGGGCTTAAGCCTGAAGCTTTCTTT. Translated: CASWKQGLKPEAFF.

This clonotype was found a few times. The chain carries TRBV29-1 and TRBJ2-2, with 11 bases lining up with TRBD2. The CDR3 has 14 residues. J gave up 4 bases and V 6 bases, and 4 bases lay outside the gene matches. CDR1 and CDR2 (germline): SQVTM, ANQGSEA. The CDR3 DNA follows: TGCAGCGTGAGACTAGCGGGACTCACCGGGGAGCTGTTTTTT. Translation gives CSVRLAGLTGELFF.

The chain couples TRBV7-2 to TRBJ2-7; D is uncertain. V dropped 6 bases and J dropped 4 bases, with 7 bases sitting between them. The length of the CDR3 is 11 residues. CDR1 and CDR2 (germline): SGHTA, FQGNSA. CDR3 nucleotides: TGTGCCAGCAGAAACGCATACGAGCAGTACTTC. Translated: CASRNAYEQYF. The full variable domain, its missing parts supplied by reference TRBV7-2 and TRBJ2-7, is GAGVSQSPSNKVTEKGKDVELRCDPISGHTALYWYRQSLGQGLEFLIYFQGNSAPDKSGLPSDRFSAERTGGSVSTLTIQRTQQEDSAVYLCASRNAYEQYFGPGTRLTVT.

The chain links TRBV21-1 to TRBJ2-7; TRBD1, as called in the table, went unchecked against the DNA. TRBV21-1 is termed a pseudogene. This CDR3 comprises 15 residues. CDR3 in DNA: TGTGCCAGCAGCAAAGTAATCACAGGGCGGTACGAGCAGTACTTC. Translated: CASSKVITGRYEQYF.

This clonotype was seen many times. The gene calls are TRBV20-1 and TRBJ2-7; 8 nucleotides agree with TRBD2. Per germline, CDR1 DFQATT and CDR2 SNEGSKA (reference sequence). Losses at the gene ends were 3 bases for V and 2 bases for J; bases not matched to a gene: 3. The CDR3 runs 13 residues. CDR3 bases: TGCAGTGCTAGGGTAGCGGGACCCTACGAGCAGTACTTC. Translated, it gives CSARVAGPYEQYF.

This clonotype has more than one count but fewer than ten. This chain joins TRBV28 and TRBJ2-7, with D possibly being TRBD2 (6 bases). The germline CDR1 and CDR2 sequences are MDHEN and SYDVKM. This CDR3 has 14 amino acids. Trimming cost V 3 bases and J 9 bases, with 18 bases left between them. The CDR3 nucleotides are TGTGCCAGCAGTTTCAGAGGCGGGGCCCTAGTGCAGTACTTC. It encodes CASSFRGGALVQYF.

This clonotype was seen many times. DNA of the CDR3: TGTGCCAGCCGACTCGCAGGGGTGGGCCAAGAGACCCAGTACTTC. Protein: CASRLAGVGQETQYF. The chain couples TRBV28 to TRBJ2-5; perhaps TRBD1 as D (6 bases). Germline CDR1 is MDHEN and CDR2 is SYDVKM. CDR3 length equals 15 residues. V shed 8 bases and J shed 1 base, with 17 bases lying between them. Full variable domain (outside the CDR3, taken from reference TRBV28 and TRBJ2-5): DVKVTQSSRYLVKRTGEKVFLECVQDMDHENMFWYRQDPGLGLRLIYFSYDVKMKEKGDIPEGYSVSREKKERFSLILESASTNQTSMYLCASRLAGVGQETQYFGPGTRLLVL.

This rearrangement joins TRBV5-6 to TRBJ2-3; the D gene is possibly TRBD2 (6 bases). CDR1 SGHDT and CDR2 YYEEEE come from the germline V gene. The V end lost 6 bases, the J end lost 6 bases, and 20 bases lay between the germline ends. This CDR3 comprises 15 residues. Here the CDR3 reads CASMRGTPSADTQYF. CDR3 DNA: TGTGCCAGCATGCGCGGGACTCCCTCCGCCGATACGCAGTATTTT. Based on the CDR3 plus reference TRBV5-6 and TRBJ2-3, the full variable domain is DAGVTQSPTHLIKTRGQQVTLRCSPKSGHDTVSWYQQALGQGPQFIFQYYEEEERQRGNFPDRFSGHQFPNYSSELNVNALLLGDSALYLCASMRGTPSADTQYFGPGTRLTVL.